A selection of T cell receptor beta chains follows, all from one sample in a study of cytomegalovirus exposure and HLA in healthy donors. Sequenced by immunoSEQ multiplex PCR; TCRdb stores in-frame clones only, minus some. The sample has fewer than 200,000 clones; less than 85% are singletons. The specimen was PBMCs. Source of these receptors: a young man in good health and CMV-seropositive. The CDR3 runs from the conserved cysteine through the conserved F or W.

V	J	CDR3
TRBV7-3	TRBJ1-6	CASSLTGGLDSPLHF
TRBV6-5	TRBJ2-7	CASSYPGRSYEQYF
TRBV10-2	TRBJ2-2	CASSESAGLWAGELFF
TRBV11-3	TRBJ2-2	CASSLGGLNTGELFF
TRBV6-1	TRBJ1-2	CASSPLDRAYGYTF
TRBV7-8	TRBJ2-7	CASSLTGGRRASEQYF
TRBV4-2	TRBJ1-2	CASSHPAGGPNYGYTF
TRBV5-4	TRBJ2-5	CASSLERERGETQYF
TRBV5-1	TRBJ2-5	CASSPGLAGEGGQETQYF
TRBV4-2	TRBJ2-3	CASSPPAGTGLDTQYF
TRBV27	TRBJ1-4	CASSLSFSGGGYYEKLFF
TRBV18	TRBJ1-2	CASSTSGNGYTF
TRBV6-4	TRBJ2-3	CASASGLTDTQYF
TRBV7-8	TRBJ2-2	CASSERAGGNTGELFF
TRBV6-6	TRBJ1-1	CASSFPDRGYAEAFF
TRBV19	TRBJ2-7	CASSTSSGVSYEQYF
TRBV7-9	TRBJ2-5	CASSSLAAQETQYF
TRBV11-3	TRBJ2-1	CASSLGAGAIYSYNEQFF
TRBV7-9	TRBJ1-2	CASSSRTGGRNGYTF
TRBV7-6	TRBJ2-2	CASSLRQGAVTGELFF
TRBV30	TRBJ1-2	CAWSRHLRESIYGYTF
TRBV5-6	TRBJ2-3	CASSAFLEQADTQYF
TRBV7-9	TRBJ1-1	CASSLGSGPNTEAFF
TRBV7-6	TRBJ2-1	CASSYGTSGEQFF
TRBV5-1	TRBJ1-2	CASSTDRLGYTF
TRBV4-1	TRBJ1-2	CASRLSGLKEDYTF
TRBV2	TRBJ2-5	CASTRFREETQYF
TRBV19	TRBJ1-3	CASHRGGAAGNTIYF
TRBV7-2	TRBJ2-5	CASSLGTSGGETQYF